This T cell receptor (beta chain) is drawn from a study of regulatory T cells in long-lasting Graves disease (dated by TCRdb to the early 2020s). In terms of the full investigation: Antithyroid drugs had been taken for less than 3 months by newly diagnosed Graves' disease patients. Peripheral blood TCR sequencing and RNA sequencing compared persistent Graves' disease patients with newly diagnosed Graves' disease patients. The study was registered as a clinical trial and conducted in China. A total of about 35 samples underwent TCR sequencing, from 13 patients with persistent Graves' disease and about 20 patients with newly diagnosed Graves' disease.

What this sample's time point label stands for: newly diagnosed GD, antithyroid drugs for less than 3 months. For both TCR sequencing and RNA sequencing, RNA was extracted from PBMCs using TRIzol. Graves' disease was diagnosed according to American Thyroid Association guidelines. Patients for the study were recruited at an endocrinology department in Xi'an, China. Each patient gave approximately 10 milliliters of peripheral blood, collected in an EDTA anticoagulant tube. Ficoll Paque Plus density gradient separation was used to isolate PBMCs, and no further T cell sorting was done. An Agilent 2100 Bioanalyzer and agarose gel were used to check RNA quality, while a NanoDrop 2000 measured RNA concentration. Points the paper makes about the study in general: TRBV28, TRBJ1-2 and TRBJ2-5 were preferentially used in persistent disease, while TRBV20-1 and TRBJ2-1 were favored in newly diagnosed disease. The authors acknowledged the small sample size as a limitation that may reduce accuracy. Persistent patients shared more public clonotypes among themselves (around 2,500) than newly diagnosed patients did (over 900). Persistent Graves' disease patients showed lower TCR Shannon entropy and fewer highly expanded clones than newly diagnosed patients, suggesting clonal expansion. The study examined only peripheral blood because the primary lesion, thyroid tissue, could not be accessed. Sequencing and analysis were limited to the TCR beta chain.

From its cysteine to its phenylalanine, the CDR3 spans 13 amino acids. Only the CDR3 DNA stays, 39 bases, in frame from base 1. Trimming costs V 1 base and J 10 bases, and their ends lie 8 bases apart. Per the germline V gene, SGHVS is the CDR1 and FQNEAQ is the CDR2. Of note for this clonotype: Its antigen is not yet known. The sample holds no much larger clone one base away, and base qualities are not on file.

Preparation of the library involved multiplex PCR. The sample was run on an Illumina HiSeq 4000. iRepertoire HTBI primers and Arm-PCR amplification of CDR3 regions were used to construct TCR beta libraries. PCR products were gel purified before sequencing. In the source study's methods: Gene usage analysis of CDR3 amino acid clonotypes relied on the roughly 58 TRBV and about 15 TRBJ segments identified across samples. COPE and FqMerger were used to merge filtered high-quality paired reads into contigs. BLAST was used to align contigs to the IMGT TRBV, TRBD and TRBJ reference genes, and CDR3 was defined following IMGT. Any clonotype with a frequency above 0.1% was classified as a highly expanded clone. Shannon entropy served as the measure of repertoire diversity, while the Gini coefficient captured V-J evenness. Public clonotypes were defined as clonotypes shared by more than one individual. TCRdb trimmed the raw reads at Q25, called clones with MiXCR and kept productive beta chains. Under each unique CDR3 protein, matching rows form one entry showing the most common genes and DNA. The V and J calls were not made by the authors but by TCRdb's processing. This sample holds 680,000 or so distinct CDR3 sequences; 16% were observed only once. The top ten constitute 15% to 20% of the sample.

Another study also made use of these data, one on T cells in Graves' hyperthyroidism and ophthalmopathy. Taken from the second paper: Graves' hyperthyroidism was defined as stable when no progression to ophthalmopathy occurred over 18 months of follow-up. Hyperthyroidism patients were newly diagnosed, had a disease duration of under 2 months, and were aged 18 to 65 years. Exclusion was applied to patients with uncontrolled infections, other autoimmune diseases, pregnancy or lactation. Clinical symptoms, serum thyroxine and TRAb, thyroid ultrasound, and orbital computed tomography formed the basis for the diagnoses. For the first round of RT-PCR on the TCR CDR3, the HTBI primer set was used together with the Qiagen OneStep RT-PCR kit. Most expanded thyroid clonotypes (frequency above 0.001) were also detected in blood, suggesting blood repertoires may reflect thyroid immune responses. Ophthalmopathy was separated from stable hyperthyroidism by a 13 V-J signature model, with just over 85% sensitivity and just over 81% specificity obtained in cross-validation and 80%/75% obtained in testing. In validation, the model predicted progression to ophthalmopathy a median of roughly 6.2 months before onset, with about 70% sensitivity and more than 72% specificity. To identify distinguishing TCR V-J signatures, a discovery cohort of about a hundred patients was used, comprising 40 to 45 with Graves' ophthalmopathy and approximately 57 with stable Graves' hyperthyroidism. Prospective prediction of ophthalmopathy was tested in an independent validation cohort of 18 hyperthyroidism patients and some 17 patients who later progressed to ophthalmopathy. The approximately 100 discovery patients were divided at random into training and test sets in a 7:3 ratio. The study also compared thyroid tissue and blood T-cell repertoires from five or six Graves' hyperthyroidism patients. After blood sampling, hyperthyroidism patients were treated with methimazole at a starting dose of 30 mg daily, and ophthalmopathy patients were treated with high-dose intravenous methylprednisolone. Libraries were constructed in a second round of multiplex PCR, after which size selection and purification were performed. Paired-end sequencing of the libraries was performed with 100 bp reads on an Illumina HiSeq2000. SOAPnuke was used to process the raw data, throwing out any read that contained adapters or uncalled bases, had a mean Phred below 15, or lacked an exact constant-primer or identifier match. COPE v1.2.5 was used to merge high-quality paired reads, and clonotypes were defined as unique nucleotide sequences. MiTCR v1.1 was used to align clonotypes to the IMGT TRBV, TRBD and TRBJ reference segments. Analysis was restricted to V-J combinations with a frequency above 0.0001, which covered just over 98% of repertoires. A TCS score was defined as the ratio of F50 (clonal expansion) to E x V (chaos), with BLOSUM62-based TCRdist applied between CDR3 peptides within each V-J. Welch's t-statistics and random forest reduced roughly 500 V-J features to about 13, which were used in a naive Bayes classifier (R e1071). No statistical method was used to fix the sample size in advance, and group allocation was not hidden from the investigators. The paper reports TCR Vbeta CDR3 sequencing of over 120 peripheral blood samples: some 44 ophthalmopathy, under 85 hyperthyroidism and approximately 17 progressor patients.

This receptor was taken from a woman aged 25 to 39 with Graves disease. Donor details come from another sample of the same person, matched by shared clones. Material: peripheral blood mononuclear cells (PBMCs), obtained at new diagnosis, from a patient treated with antithyroid drugs. Recombination connected TRBV7-8 to TRBJ1-6; 6 matching bases give a weak D call of TRBD1. The CDR3 sequence is CASSLGGQSPLHF. DNA sequence: TGTGCCAGCAGCTTAGGGGGGCAATCACCCCTCCACTTT.